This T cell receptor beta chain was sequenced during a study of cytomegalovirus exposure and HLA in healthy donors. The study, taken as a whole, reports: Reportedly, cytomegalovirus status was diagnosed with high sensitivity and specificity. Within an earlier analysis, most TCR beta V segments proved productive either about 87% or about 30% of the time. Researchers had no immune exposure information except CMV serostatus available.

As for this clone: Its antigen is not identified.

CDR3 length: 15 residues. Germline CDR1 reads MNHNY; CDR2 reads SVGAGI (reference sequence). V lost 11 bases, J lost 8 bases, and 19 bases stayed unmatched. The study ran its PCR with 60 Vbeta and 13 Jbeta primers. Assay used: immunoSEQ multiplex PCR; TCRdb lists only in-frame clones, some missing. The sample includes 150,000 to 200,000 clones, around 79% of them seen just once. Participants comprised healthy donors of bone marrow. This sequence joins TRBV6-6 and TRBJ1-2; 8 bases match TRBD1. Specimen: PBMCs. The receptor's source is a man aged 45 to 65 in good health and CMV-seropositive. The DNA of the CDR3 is TGTGCCGCAGGAACGATGAACAGGGGGAAGAAGGGCTACACCTTC. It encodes CAAGTMNRGKKGYTF.